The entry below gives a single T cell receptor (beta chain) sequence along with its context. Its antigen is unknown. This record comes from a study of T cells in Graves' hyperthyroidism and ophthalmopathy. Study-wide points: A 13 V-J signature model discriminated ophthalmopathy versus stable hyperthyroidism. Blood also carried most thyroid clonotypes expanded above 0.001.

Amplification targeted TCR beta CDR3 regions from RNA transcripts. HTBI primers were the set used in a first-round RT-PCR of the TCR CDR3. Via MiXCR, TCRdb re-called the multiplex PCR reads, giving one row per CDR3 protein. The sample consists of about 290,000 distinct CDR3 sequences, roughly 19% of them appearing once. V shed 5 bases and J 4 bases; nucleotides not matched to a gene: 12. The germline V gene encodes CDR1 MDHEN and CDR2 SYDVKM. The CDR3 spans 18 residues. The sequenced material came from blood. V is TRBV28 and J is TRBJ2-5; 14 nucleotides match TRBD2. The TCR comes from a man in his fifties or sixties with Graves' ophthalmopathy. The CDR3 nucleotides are TGTGCCAGCAGTGGGGGACAGCGGACTAGCGGGAGGCGAGAGACCCAGTACTTC. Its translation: CASSGGQRTSGRRETQYF.